This T cell receptor beta chain was sequenced in a study of blood T cell repertoires in COVID-19 (dated by TCRdb to 2020 to 2021). Regarding the complete study: Collaborator samples came from the United States, Italy and Spain and covered acute and convalescent phases of COVID-19. The material from the prospective study consisted of cDNA or gDNA derived from T cells, B-cell-depleted T cells, or PBMCs. Deeply sampled blood TCRbeta repertoires from subjects exposed to, actively infected with, or recovered from COVID-19 were included in the dataset. A freely available public database, intended as a resource for researchers studying the immune response to SARS-CoV-2, is where the repertoires were released. Samples were obtained from the ongoing ImmuneRACE study (first 160 participants) and from 1,200 or so subjects provided by 6 global collaborators. Sample metadata almost always included a de-identified subject ID, COVID-19 status, age in years and sex. Where HLA class I and class II types were available, the types were taken from metadata supplied by the sample provider, not from assay-based typing.

Each collaborating institution followed its own protocols to collect whole blood in K2EDTA tubes. For TCRbeta analysis, collaborators shipped samples as frozen whole blood, isolated PBMCs, or DNA extracted from either of those sample types. The paper as a whole reports these results and caveats: How much clinical and demographic metadata was included differed by source and by participant, and the metadata was provided uncurated.

As for this clone: Its binding antigen is unknown. Nothing much larger sits one base from this clone, and base qualities are not available.

TCRbeta CDR3 regions were amplified from genomic DNA by means of the immunoSEQ Assay, a bias-controlled multiplex PCR. The source study handled its data this way. The number of nucleated cells in each sample was estimated from the amplification of reference gene primers within the assay. To quantify the absolute abundance of each unique TCRbeta CDR3 rearrangement, sequence reads were collapsed and filtered. For each sample, productive Simpson clonality was calculated as the square root of Simpson's diversity index over productive rearrangements. What TCRdb holds here is the immuneACCESS table cut down to in-frame rearrangements. Part of the clones is not present; checked against another copy, under half of the missing clones reflect an unresolved V gene, and the others are unexplained. Clonal size and the V and J genes are those of that table, whereas D and trimming came from the DNA. The sample has about 130,000 clones on record, roughly 84% of them singletons. The top ten hold roughly 17% of the sample.

The receptor was derived from a woman older than 75 with acute or convalescent COVID-19. The sequenced sample was peripheral blood.

The nucleotides read TGCGCCAGCAGCCAAGAATGGACAGGCTCGATGAACGAGCAGTACTTC. It specifies CASSQEWTGSMNEQYF. The chain is encoded by TRBV4-3 joined to TRBJ2-7, with 7 central nucleotides matching TRBD1. The CDR3 numbers 16 residues from cysteine through phenylalanine. Just CDR3 DNA is preserved here, 48 bases in frame from base 1. The junction shows trimming of 0 bases on V and 5 bases on J, and the gene matches do not reach 10 bases of it. CDR1 LGHNA and CDR2 YSLEER were looked up in the germline V gene.